One sample yielded the 16 T cell receptor beta chains listed below, sequenced in a study of vaccination effects on CD4 cells after COVID-19. These receptors' targets are unknown. Viral peptide pools were used in the ViraFEST assay to expand antigen-specific CD4+ T cells, and sequencing came afterward. Following culture for approximately ten days, CD4+ T cells were isolated. Two doses of BNT162b2 or mRNA-1273 vaccine were administered to participants. Sequencing used immunoSEQ multiplex PCR; TCRdb keeps in-frame clones, though not all of them. The sample contains roughly 70,000 clones, around three quarters of which appear only once. Source: CD4+ T cells from PBMCs cultured with HCoV-OC43 spike peptides, taken after COVID-19 vaccination. Subset here: HCoV-OC43 spike overlapping peptide pool stimulation. Every receptor here comes from a human donor who received a COVID-19 vaccine.

As DNA, the CDR3 is TGTGCCAGCAGCTTGTGGGGGAATGGCTACACCTTC. This sequence encodes CASSLWGNGYTF. The chain carries TRBV5-4 and TRBJ1-2, with D possibly matching TRBD1 (5 bases). V dropped 1 base and J dropped 6 bases, with 7 bases sitting between them. This CDR3 is 12 amino acids long. Looked up from germline, CDR1 is SGHNT and CDR2 is YYREEE (reference sequence).

J is TRBJ1-6 and V is TRBV7-8; D not resolved. The CDR3 length is 15 residues. Trimming removed 1 base from V and 10 bases from J, with 14 bases in between. Germline V lookup: CDR1 SGHVS, CDR2 FQNEAQ. Written as DNA, the CDR3 is TGTGCCAGCAGCTTAGTTTGGTTGGGGTACTCACCCCTCCACTTT. Translation gives CASSLVWLGYSPLHF.

V gene TRBV19 combines with J gene TRBJ1-1, with 10 bases fitting TRBD1. Per germline, CDR1 LNHDA and CDR2 SQIVND (reference sequence). After removal of 5 bases from V and 5 bases from J, the junction contained 8 bases not matched to a gene. This CDR3 spans 15 amino acids. The CDR3 loop reads CASSWSGTGVTEAFF. CDR3 coding DNA: TGTGCCAGTAGTTGGTCCGGGACAGGGGTTACTGAAGCTTTCTTT.

This rearrangement joins TRBV6-5 to TRBJ2-3; 7 bases fit TRBD2. This CDR3 contains 16 residues. The V gene end was trimmed by 2 bases and the J gene end by 0 bases; junction bases not matched to a gene: 5. The germline V gene encodes CDR1 MNHEY and CDR2 SVGAGI. Here the CDR3 DNA reads TGTGCCAGCAGTTACAGCGGGACTACTAGCACAGATACGCAGTATTTT. Its protein product is CASSYSGTTSTDTQYF.

This clone was observed once. The chain combines TRBV18 with TRBJ2-3, with 7 nucleotides matching TRBD2. Germline loops: CDR1 KGHSH, CDR2 LQKENI. This CDR3 is 17 amino acids long. J lost 0 bases, V lost 0 bases, and 6 bases had no gene match. This CDR3 reads CASSPPGVAGSTDTQYF. CDR3 DNA: TGTGCCAGCTCACCACCCGGGGTAGCGGGTAGCACAGATACGCAGTATTTT.

The chain employs TRBV6-5 and TRBJ2-6, with D possibly TRBD1 on 6 matching bases. The CDR3 covers 15 residues. V was shortened by 6 bases and J by 11 bases, with 20 bases between the two germline ends. The V gene's germline CDR1 is MNHEY and CDR2 SVGAGI. The CDR3 sequence: CASRPDHREYDVLTF. The CDR3, as DNA: TGTGCCAGCAGACCCGACCACAGGGAGTATGACGTCCTGACTTTC.

The chain combines TRBV6-1 with TRBJ1-2; 8 bases are a match to TRBD1. The V and J ends lost 2 bases and 2 bases, in that order; junction bases with no gene match: 7. CDR1 is MNHNS and CDR2 is SASEGT in the germline V gene. This CDR3 is 16 amino acids long. The CDR3: CASSERGQELNYGYTF. In DNA, the CDR3 is TGTGCCAGCAGTGAAAGGGGACAGGAACTGAACTATGGCTACACCTTC.

The chain joins TRBV3-1 (or the pseudogene TRBV3-2) to TRBJ2-2; no clear D gene. The CDR3 is 14 residues long. V lost 2 bases, J lost 4 bases, and 8 bases lay in between. Germline assignment: CDR1 LGHDT and CDR2 YNNKEL (reference sequence). CDR3 sequence: CASSQNLPTGELFF. The CDR3 DNA follows: TGTGCCAGCAGCCAAAATCTACCCACCGGGGAGCTGTTTTTT.

This clone was picked up one time. This sequence joins TRBV4-1 and TRBJ2-5; D might be TRBD1 (5 bases). The CDR3 runs to 14 residues. Germline CDR1 MGHRA, CDR2 YSYEKL. Trimming removed 1 base from V and 1 base from J, with 7 bases in between. CDR3: CASSQVQVQETQYF. In nucleotides, the CDR3 is TGCGCCAGCAGCCAAGTACAGGTCCAAGAGACCCAGTACTTC.

This rearrangement joins TRBV24-1 to TRBJ2-3; TRBD1 aligns across 8 bases. The CDR3 consists of 14 residues. The trim removed 4 bases at V and 4 bases at J, leaving 3 bases unmatched. The germline CDR1 and CDR2 sequences are KGHDR and SFDVKD. Here the CDR3 reads CATSDATGADTQYF. CDR3 DNA: TGTGCCACCAGTGACGCGACAGGGGCAGATACGCAGTATTTT.

The rearrangement uses TRBV2 and TRBJ2-2, with 11 bases fitting TRBD2. V was pared by 6 bases and J by 0 bases, with 6 bases of the junction left unmatched. This CDR3 has 17 amino acids. Germline V lookup: CDR1 SNHLY, CDR2 FYNNEI. The CDR3 sequence is CASRAGTSGANTGELFF. CDR3 sequence (DNA): TGTGCCAGCAGGGCCGGGACTAGCGGCGCGAACACCGGGGAGCTGTTTTTT. The whole variable domain, remainder taken from reference TRBV2 and TRBJ2-2, is EPEVTQTPSHQVTQMGQEVILRCVPISNHLYFYWYRQILGQKVEFLVSFYNNEISEKSEIFDDQFSVERPDGSNFTLKIRSTKLEDSAMYFCASRAGTSGANTGELFFGEGSRLTVL.

This chain links TRBV9 with TRBJ2-2; the match to TRBD2 covers 15 bases. From germline, CDR1 is SGDLS and CDR2 YYNGEE. The length of the CDR3 is 17 residues. With V trimmed by 0 bases and J by 6 bases, 3 bases remained unmatched. This chain's CDR3 is CASSVGGLAGGAGELFF. CDR3 DNA: TGTGCCAGCAGCGTAGGGGGACTAGCGGGGGGCGCCGGGGAGCTGTTTTTT.

V gene TRBV7-8 combines with J gene TRBJ2-5; D remains unclear. This CDR3 region has 14 residues. V lost 4 bases to trimming and J lost 2 bases, with 11 bases between them. CDR1 and CDR2 (germline): SGHVS, FQNEAQ. CDR3 region: CASSSYPEQETQYF. In DNA, the CDR3 is TGTGCCAGCAGCTCGTACCCCGAGCAAGAGACCCAGTACTTC.

This chain links TRBV25-1 with TRBJ2-1; D is unresolved. CDR1 is MGHDK, CDR2 SYGVNS, per germline. V dropped 5 bases and J dropped 7 bases, with 3 bases sitting between them. The CDR3 contains 10 residues. Here the CDR3 reads CASSRNEQFF. The CDR3 region has the DNA TGTGCCAGCAGTAGGAATGAGCAGTTCTTC.

V and J are TRBV5-1 and TRBJ2-2; TRBD2 might be the D (7 bases). This CDR3 contains 16 residues. V lost 0 bases, J lost 3 bases, and 12 bases lay in between. CDR1 SGHRS and CDR2 YFSETQ come from the germline V gene. CDR3 DNA: TGCGCCAGCAGCTTGGGGGGGGGCTCGGACACCGGGGAGCTGTTTTTT. It codes for CASSLGGGSDTGELFF.

J is TRBJ1-6 and V is TRBV27; D is ambiguous. Germline CDR1 reads MNHEY; CDR2 reads SMNVEV (reference sequence). Between the trimmed V and J ends, which lost 2 bases and 5 bases, there was a span of 13 bases. CDR3 length equals 16 residues. The CDR3 loop reads CASSLNGWGNNSPLHF. For the CDR3, the DNA is TGTGCCAGCAGTTTAAACGGTTGGGGAAATAATTCACCCCTCCACTTT.